Each of the 25 T cell receptor beta chains below was sequenced from the same sample in a study of post-analysis software for immune sequencing data. Notes on the study in general: About five TRBV segments appeared more often in patients than in controls, and TRBV5-6, TRBV5-1 and TRBV20-1 were among these.

Prepared TCR beta cDNA libraries contained unique molecular identifiers. TCRdb fed the PCR reads into MiXCR, producing one record per CDR3 protein. The repertoire has roughly 650,000 distinct CDR3 sequences, 55% to 70% of them found once; the top ten carry roughly 12%. These TCRs are of unknown antigen specificity. The sequencing input was blood. The receptors stem from a girl aged 2-15 years with multiple sclerosis.

This rearrangement joins TRBV20-1 to TRBJ2-3, with D tentatively TRBD1 or TRBD2 (5 bases each). Trimming removed 5 bases at V and 2 bases at J, with 14 bases between. There are 14 residues in the CDR3. Germline V gene sequence: CDR1 DFQATT, CDR2 SNEGSKA (reference sequence). The CDR3 DNA is TGCAGTGCTTGGGACCTACCTTTCACAGATACGCAGTATTTT. Its translation is CSAWDLPFTDTQYF.

The chain employs TRBV5-1 and TRBJ2-1; D gene ambiguous. Trimming removed 4 bases at V and 9 bases at J, with 11 bases between. Germline V gives CDR1 SGHRS, CDR2 YFSETQ. The CDR3 runs to 12 residues. The CDR3 nucleotides read TGCGCCAGCAGCGGGCTTCCTGGTGAGCAGTTCTTC. Encoded protein: CASSGLPGEQFF.

In DNA, the CDR3 is TGTGCCAGCAGCCAAACGGGGTTGGGGGAGACCCAGTACTTC. The encoded protein is CASSQTGLGETQYF. The J gene is TRBJ2-5, the V gene TRBV3-1; D possibly corresponds to TRBD2 (5 bases). V gave up 2 bases and J gave up 5 bases, with 12 bases separating them. There are 14 residues in the CDR3. Germline loops: CDR1 LGHDT, CDR2 YNNKEL (reference sequence).

The rearrangement uses TRBV3-1 and TRBJ2-5; no definite D call. Trimming shortened V by 0 bases and J by 4 bases, and 9 bases separated the two germline ends. The length of the CDR3 is 14 residues. CDR1 and CDR2 from the germline V gene are LGHDT and YNNKEL (reference sequence). CDR3 sequence: CASSQDGYRETQYF. The CDR3 coding sequence is TGTGCCAGCAGCCAAGATGGTTACCGAGAGACCCAGTACTTC.

In its sample, this clonotype was seen a few times. The rearrangement links TRBV7-6 to TRBJ2-5, with D perhaps TRBD1 (6 bases). CDR1 and CDR2 from the germline V gene are SGHVS and FNYEAQ. With 1 base removed from V and 5 bases from J, the gap between germline ends came to 11 bases. The CDR3 is 14 amino acids. This chain's CDR3 is CASSLGQAGETQYF. CDR3 nucleotide sequence: TGTGCCAGCAGCTTAGGACAGGCAGGGGAGACCCAGTACTTC. The entire variable domain, with the rest obtained from reference TRBV7-6 and TRBJ2-5, is as follows: GAGVSQSPRYKVTKRGQDVALRCDPISGHVSLYWYRQALGQGPEFLTYFNYEAQQDKSGLPNDRFSAERPEGSISTLTIQRTEQRDSAMYRCASSLGQAGETQYFGPGTRLLVL.

This clonotype was seen a handful of times. The chain employs TRBV29-1 and TRBJ1-5, with 10 nucleotides matching TRBD1. CDR1 and CDR2 (germline): SQVTM, ANQGSEA. V shed 5 bases, J shed 3 bases, and the junction held 4 bases outside the gene matches. CDR3 length: 14 residues. Written as DNA, the CDR3 is TGCAGCGTTAGGGACAGGGGATTCAATCAGCCCCAGCATTTT. It is translated as CSVRDRGFNQPQHF.

This clonotype turned up a few times. The chain carries TRBV14 and TRBJ1-1; D is undetermined. This CDR3 spans 13 amino acids. The V end was cut by 4 bases, the J end by 0 bases, with 6 bases between. The germline V gene has CDR1 SGHDN and CDR2 FVKESK. The CDR3 DNA reads as TGTGCCAGCAGCCCCGCACTGAACACTGAAGCTTTCTTT. This codes for CASSPALNTEAFF.

This clonotype was detected once. The chain links TRBV29-1 to TRBJ2-7, with 7 nucleotides matching TRBD2. The J call may be faulty, since TRBJ2-5 better matches the DNA end. The CDR3 loop spans 12 amino acids. Per germline, CDR1 SQVTM and CDR2 ANQGSEA. CDR3 nucleotides: TGCAGCGTCACCGACGGGGGGGAGACCCAGTACTTC. This sequence encodes CSVTDGGETQYF.

The chain uses TRBV5-1 and TRBJ2-5, with 12 nucleotides matching TRBD2. The J call is uncertain, as TRBJ2-7 better fits the DNA end. CDR3 length: 16 residues. Looked up from germline, CDR1 is SGHRS and CDR2 is YFSETQ. The CDR3 DNA is TGCGCCAGCAGCTTGGTCAGGACTAGCGGGACCTACGAGCAGTACTTC. Its translation is CASSLVRTSGTYEQYF.

A few counts support this clonotype. This chain links TRBV20-1 with TRBJ1-5, with D uncertain. The germline V gene has CDR1 DFQATT and CDR2 SNEGSKA (reference sequence). CDR3 size: 14 residues. The ends were cut back, 0 bases at V and 4 bases at J, with 10 bases in the middle. The CDR3 loop is CSARDVVGNQPQHF. The CDR3 region has the DNA TGCAGTGCTAGAGATGTTGTTGGGAATCAGCCCCAGCATTTT.

This clonotype has just a few counts. An end of the junction differs from the germline gene, which may be a read error. The V and J genes are TRBV7-7 and TRBJ2-1; maybe TRBD2 (5 bases). CDR3 length: 15 amino acids. CDR1 and CDR2 (germline): SSHAT, FNYEAQ (reference sequence). Here the CDR3 reads CASSSLGSPYNEQFF. The CDR3 DNA is TGTGCTAGCAGCTCGTTGGGGAGTCCCTACAATGAGCAGTTCTTC.

The chain is built from TRBV7-9 and TRBJ1-4; TRBD1 is a possible D gene (6 bases). CDR3 length equals 15 residues. V was cut by 6 bases and J by 8 bases, with 19 bases left in between. Germline lookup yields CDR1 SEHNR and CDR2 FQNEAQ (reference sequence). The CDR3: CASRLYRALPEKLFF. CDR3 nucleotides: TGTGCCAGCAGATTATACAGGGCGCTTCCCGAAAAACTGTTTTTT.

The genes are TRBV6-5 and TRBJ2-2; D possibly corresponds to TRBD1 (6 bases). The CDR3 covers 18 residues. Germline V CDR1 and CDR2: MNHEY, SVGAGI. V lost 2 bases to trimming and J lost 3 bases, with 19 bases between them. CDR3 protein: CASSYGAVGQYHTGELFF. In nucleotides, the CDR3 is TGTGCCAGCAGTTACGGAGCGGTAGGACAGTATCACACCGGGGAGCTGTTTTTT.

The chain joins TRBV20-1 to TRBJ1-2; D may be TRBD1 (6 bases). From germline, CDR1 is DFQATT and CDR2 SNEGSKA (reference sequence). Trimming removed 5 bases at V and 4 bases at J, with 17 bases between. CDR3 length: 14 amino acids. The DNA for the CDR3 is TGCAGTGCTCCCCGGTTGATACAGGGCTATGGCTACACCTTC. Amino acids: CSAPRLIQGYGYTF.

V is TRBV20-1 and J is TRBJ2-3; TRBD2 aligns across 13 bases. V trimming: 5 bases; J trimming: 6 bases; junction bases outside the gene matches: 8. Germline CDR1 and CDR2: DFQATT and SNEGSKA (reference sequence). CDR3 length equals 15 residues. DNA of the CDR3: TGCAGTGCTTCGGGGACTAGCGGGATCGAGGATACGCAGTATTTT. Translating gives CSASGTSGIEDTQYF.

A few counts support this clonotype. The rearrangement joins TRBV4-1 to TRBJ2-5; tentatively, D is TRBD1 (6 bases). CDR3 length: 18 residues. Trimming removed 4 bases from V and 1 base from J, with 22 bases in between. Germline values: CDR1 MGHRA, CDR2 YSYEKL. CDR3: CASSPTGPRTAIQETQYF. In DNA form, the CDR3 reads TGCGCCAGCAGCCCTACAGGGCCCCGGACTGCGATCCAAGAGACCCAGTACTTC.

This rearrangement joins TRBV4-2 to TRBJ2-3; D might be TRBD2 (5 bases). Trimming left V 2 bases short and J 3 bases short, with 9 bases between. Germline CDR1 reads LGHNA; CDR2 reads YNFKEQ. The CDR3 is 14 residues long. The CDR3 sequence is CASSQPSGTDTQYF. The DNA of the CDR3 is TGTGCCAGCAGCCAACCCTCGGGGACAGATACGCAGTATTTT.

The genes are TRBV29-1 and TRBJ2-1, with D possibly TRBD1 on 6 matching bases. Germline V gives CDR1 SQVTM, CDR2 ANQGSEA. CDR3 size: 15 residues. Trimming took off 5 bases at V and 3 bases at J, with 17 bases between the two ends. The CDR3 bases are TGCAGCGTTCCCAGTACTGGGGGCGTCTACAATGAGCAGTTCTTC. It encodes CSVPSTGGVYNEQFF.

This clonotype has a handful of counts. The J gene is TRBJ1-6, the V gene TRBV29-1, with D maybe TRBD1 (5 bases). Trimming left V 6 bases short and J 5 bases short, with 11 bases between. This CDR3 comprises 13 residues. Germline V CDR1 and CDR2: SQVTM, ANQGSEA. The CDR3 protein is CSVGDSNNSPLHF. CDR3 nucleotide sequence: TGCAGCGTCGGAGACAGCAATAATTCACCCCTCCACTTT.

This clonotype has just one count. The CDR3 protein is CAISEKGGLRQPQHF. The CDR3 region has the DNA TGTGCCATCAGTGAAAAGGGCGGCCTTAGACAGCCCCAGCATTTT. The chain couples TRBV10-3 to TRBJ1-5; D not resolved. The CDR3 is 15 residues long. Germline CDR1 reads ENHRY; CDR2 reads SYGVKD. Trimming left V 3 bases short and J 7 bases short, with 16 bases between.

This chain uses TRBV11-1 with TRBJ2-1, with D tentatively TRBD2 (5 bases). The germline V and J ends were trimmed by 2 bases and 7 bases, with 12 bases remaining between them. This CDR3 is built from 14 residues. Germline assignment: CDR1 SGHAT and CDR2 FQDESV (reference sequence). CDR3 region: CASSLLAPLNEQFF. The CDR3 DNA reads as TGTGCCAGCAGCTTATTAGCGCCTTTGAATGAGCAGTTCTTC.

This chain uses TRBV11-2 with TRBJ2-1; unclear D gene. The CDR3 loop spans 13 amino acids. Trimming shortened V by 0 bases and J by 9 bases, and 9 bases separated the two germline ends. The germline V gene has CDR1 SGHAT and CDR2 FQNNGV. The CDR3 DNA reads as TGTGCCAGCAGCTTAGATGTCGCTAGTGAGCAGTTCTTC. This translates into CASSLDVASEQFF.

CDR3 DNA sequence: TGTGCCAGCAGTGGACAGGGGGCCACCACCGGGGAGCTGTTTTTT. This translates into CASSGQGATTGELFF. The V and J genes are TRBV6-6 and TRBJ2-2; 11 bases are shared with TRBD1. This CDR3 is built from 15 residues. After removal of 5 bases from V and 4 bases from J, the junction contained 3 bases not matched to a gene. The germline V gene has CDR1 MNHNY and CDR2 SVGAGI (reference sequence).

Remarks on this clonotype: The CDR3 end shows no conserved phenylalanine or tryptophan, and so a read error is likely. This chain joins TRBV12-3 or TRBV12-4 and TRBJ2-7; D tentatively reads TRBD1 or TRBD2 (5 bases each). This CDR3 has 14 residues. The V end lost 6 bases, the J end lost 4 bases, and 16 bases lay between the germline ends. The CDR3 nucleotides read TGTGCCAGCAGCCCGCCCGGGACCCCTTACGAGCAGTACCTC. Encoded protein: CASSPPGTPYEQYL.

The chain carries TRBV7-2 and TRBJ2-1, with a possible D match to TRBD2 (6 bases). Trimming removed 0 bases from V and 8 bases from J, with 20 bases in between. The CDR3 contains 17 residues. Germline lookup yields CDR1 SGHTA and CDR2 FQGNSA. The chain's CDR3 is CASSLATGSGLWDEQFF. CDR3 coding DNA: TGTGCCAGCAGCTTAGCTACCGGGAGCGGTCTTTGGGATGAGCAGTTCTTC. Combining the CDR3 with reference TRBV7-2 and TRBJ2-1 gives the whole variable domain GAGVSQSPSNKVTEKGKDVELRCDPISGHTALYWYRQSLGQGLEFLIYFQGNSAPDKSGLPSDRFSAERTGGSVSTLTIQRTQQEDSAVYLCASSLATGSGLWDEQFFGPGTRLTVL.